This T cell receptor (beta chain) derives from a study of blood T cells in healthy people across ages. The wider study: For every two T cells, template switching captured about one barcoded beta molecule.

This clonotype was seen more than once but under ten times. Germline CDR1 SGHTA, CDR2 FQGTGA. V was trimmed by 4 bases and J by 5 bases, leaving 11 bases between them. The CDR3 is 13 amino acids. Then a second PCR, running roughly 7 to 11 cycles, was carried out with a sample-barcoded 5' primer and a J-beta primer mix. TCRdb reprocessed the 5' RACE reads with MiXCR, giving one entry per CDR3 protein. The sample includes 550,000 to 800,000 distinct CDR3 sequences, about 21% seen only once; the top ten take under 4%. At least 6 micrograms of total RNA were extracted per sample. The chain couples TRBV7-3 to TRBJ1-1, with D hard to call. This TCR was sampled from a man aged 70 or older in good health. Source material: blood. The CDR3 protein is CASSYDGRTEAFF. The CDR3 DNA sequence: TGTGCCAGCAGCTACGACGGGAGGACTGAAGCTTTCTTT.